The present T cell receptor beta chain was sequenced within a study of blood T cells in healthy people across ages. Broader study findings: As age increased, TCR beta diversity per million T cells fell in a roughly linear fashion.

The CDR3 sequence is 14 residues long. The germline V gene has CDR1 GTSNPN and CDR2 SVGIG (reference sequence). V was clipped by 2 bases and J by 4 bases; unmatched bases: 5. Through a sample-barcoded 5' primer and a J-beta primer mix, a second PCR was run for about 7 to 12 cycles. TCRdb reprocessed the 5' RACE reads via MiXCR and lists one record per CDR3 protein. Of 1.5 million to 2 million distinct CDR3 sequences listed, 28% were seen once; the top ten hold 7.7%. In its sample, this clonotype was seen a few times. Its target is not known. The chain combines TRBV30 with TRBJ1-2; 9 bases agree with TRBD1. The sequenced sample consisted of blood. The sequence was collected from a woman aged 25-40 years in good health. CDR3 amino acids: CAWSPGQGTYGYTF. The CDR3 bases are TGTGCCTGGAGTCCGGGACAGGGCACCTATGGCTACACCTTC.